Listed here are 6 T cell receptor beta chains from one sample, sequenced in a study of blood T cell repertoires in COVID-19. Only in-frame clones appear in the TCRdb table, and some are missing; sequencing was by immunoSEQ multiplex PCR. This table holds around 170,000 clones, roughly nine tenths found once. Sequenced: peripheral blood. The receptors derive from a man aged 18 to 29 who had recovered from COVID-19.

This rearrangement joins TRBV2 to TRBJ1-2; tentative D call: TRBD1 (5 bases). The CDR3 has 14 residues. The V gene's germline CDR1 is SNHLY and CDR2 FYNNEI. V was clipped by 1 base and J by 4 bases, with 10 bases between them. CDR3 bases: TGTGCCAGCAGTGAAGTTGGGGCCGTCTATGGCTACACCTTC. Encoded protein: CASSEVGAVYGYTF. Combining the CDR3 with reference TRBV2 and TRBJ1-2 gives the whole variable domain EPEVTQTPSHQVTQMGQEVILRCVPISNHLYFYWYRQILGQKVEFLVSFYNNEISEKSEIFDDQFSVERPDGSNFTLKIRSTKLEDSAMYFCASSEVGAVYGYTFGSGTRLTVV.

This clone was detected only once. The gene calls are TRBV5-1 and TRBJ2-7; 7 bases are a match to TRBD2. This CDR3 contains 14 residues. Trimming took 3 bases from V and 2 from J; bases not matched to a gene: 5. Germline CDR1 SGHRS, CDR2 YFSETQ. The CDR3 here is CASSSTGGTYEQYF. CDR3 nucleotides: TGCGCCAGCAGCTCCACGGGAGGAACCTACGAGCAGTACTTC.

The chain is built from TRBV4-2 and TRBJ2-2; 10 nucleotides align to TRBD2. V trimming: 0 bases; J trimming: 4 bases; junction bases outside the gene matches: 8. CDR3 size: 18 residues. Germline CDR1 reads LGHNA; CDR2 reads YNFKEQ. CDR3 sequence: CASSQDKLAGGSTGELFF. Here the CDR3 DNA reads TGTGCCAGCAGCCAAGATAAATTAGCGGGAGGATCCACCGGGGAGCTGTTTTTT.

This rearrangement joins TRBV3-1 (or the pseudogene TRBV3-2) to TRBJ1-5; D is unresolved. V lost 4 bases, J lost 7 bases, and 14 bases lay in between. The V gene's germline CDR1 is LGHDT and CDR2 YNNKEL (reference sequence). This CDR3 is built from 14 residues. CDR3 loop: CASSPTRVGQPQHF. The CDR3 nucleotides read TGTGCCAGCAGCCCTACCCGGGTCGGGCAGCCCCAGCATTTT.

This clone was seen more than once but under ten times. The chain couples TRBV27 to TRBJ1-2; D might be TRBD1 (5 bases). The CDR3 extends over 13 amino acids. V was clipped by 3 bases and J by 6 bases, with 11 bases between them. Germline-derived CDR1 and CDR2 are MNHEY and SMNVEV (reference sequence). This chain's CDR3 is CASSFGGLNGYTF. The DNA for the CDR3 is TGTGCCAGCAGTTTTGGGGGGTTGAATGGCTACACCTTC.

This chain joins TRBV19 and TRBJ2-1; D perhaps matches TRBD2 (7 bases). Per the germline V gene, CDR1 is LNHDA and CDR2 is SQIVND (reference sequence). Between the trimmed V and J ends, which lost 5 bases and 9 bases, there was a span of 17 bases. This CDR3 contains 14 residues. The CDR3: CASSPWGGGSEQFF. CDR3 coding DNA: TGTGCCAGTAGTCCCTGGGGAGGGGGAAGTGAGCAGTTCTTC.